Each of the 17 T cell receptor beta chains below was sequenced from the same sample in a study of regulatory T cells in long-lasting Graves disease. Time point reported: persistent/refractory GD, antithyroid drugs over 5 years with positive TRAb. RNA isolated from PBMCs was used to make the TCR library. Combining iRepertoire HTBI primers with Arm-PCR of CDR3 regions, the authors built TCR beta libraries. TCRdb independently ran MiXCR on the multiplex PCR reads; one entry per CDR3 protein. The sample has 350,000 to 450,000 distinct CDR3 sequences, about 20% seen once. The sequences come from peripheral blood mononuclear cells (PBMCs), collected when the disease was refractory, from a patient treated with antithyroid drugs. These receptors all come from a female donor with Graves disease.

This clonotype came up many times. CDR3 bases: TGTGCCAGCAGCGAGACTAGGACGCCTAACTATGGCTACACCTTC. This codes for CASSETRTPNYGYTF. The chain has TRBV6-1 and TRBJ1-2, with D unresolved. The CDR3 contains 15 residues. CDR1 is MNHNS and CDR2 is SASEGT in the germline V gene. Trimming removed 6 bases at V and 0 bases at J, with 14 bases between.

This clonotype was recorded at least ten times. The genes are TRBV20-1 and TRBJ1-5; weak D call: TRBD1 (5 bases). The CDR3 extends over 16 amino acids. CDR1 is DFQATT and CDR2 is SNEGSKA in the germline V gene (reference sequence). Trimming cost V 2 bases and J 4 bases, with 18 bases left between them. The CDR3 protein is CSARPLEGTGNQPQHF. The CDR3 region has the DNA TGCAGTGCTAGACCCCTAGAGGGGACTGGGAATCAGCCCCAGCATTTT.

In this sample, this clonotype turned up many times. This chain uses TRBV29-1 with TRBJ1-1, with D maybe TRBD1 (5 bases). V shed 4 bases and J shed 7 bases, with 13 bases lying between them. The CDR3 contains 12 residues. The V gene's germline CDR1 is SQVTM and CDR2 ANQGSEA. The CDR3 DNA reads as TGCAGCGTTGGGGATGGGGCGAATGAAGCTTTCTTT. Its protein is CSVGDGANEAFF. Complete variable domain (other parts from reference TRBV29-1 and TRBJ1-1): SAVISQKPSRDICQRGTSLTIQCQVDSQVTMMFWYRQQPGQSLTLIATANQGSEATYESGFVIDKFPISRPNLTFSTLTVSNMSPEDSSIYLCSVGDGANEAFFGQGTRLTVV.

This sequence joins TRBV30 and TRBJ1-2, with D unclear. This CDR3 has 14 amino acids. In germline, CDR1 is GTSNPN, CDR2 SVGIG (reference sequence). V gave up 1 base and J gave up 1 base, with 10 bases separating them. This CDR3 reads CAWSGLAVNYGYTF. In nucleotides, the CDR3 is TGTGCCTGGAGTGGATTGGCAGTTAACTATGGCTACACCTTC.

In its sample, this clonotype was seen many times. The genes are TRBV7-2 and TRBJ1-1; 8 nucleotides align to TRBD1. V shed 5 bases and J 8 bases; nucleotides not matched to a gene: 10. Germline V gives CDR1 SGHTA, CDR2 FQGNSA. The CDR3 runs 14 residues. The CDR3 region has the DNA TGTGCCAGCAGCATGATCAGGGGGCGCGAGGAAGCTTTCTTT. This encodes CASSMIRGREEAFF. The whole variable domain, remainder taken from reference TRBV7-2 and TRBJ1-1, is GAGVSQSPSNKVTEKGKDVELRCDPISGHTALYWYRQSLGQGLEFLIYFQGNSAPDKSGLPSDRFSAERTGGSVSTLTIQRTQQEDSAVYLCASSMIRGREEAFFGQGTRLTVV.

This clonotype was counted between two and nine times. The chain couples TRBV12-3 or TRBV12-4 to TRBJ1-5; 7 bases fit TRBD1. The J segment lost 5 bases and the V segment lost 5 bases, leaving 9 bases of the junction unmatched. This CDR3 contains 15 residues. The chain's CDR3 is CASSPDRVVDQPQHF. CDR3 in DNA: TGTGCCAGCAGTCCCGACAGGGTTGTAGATCAGCCCCAGCATTTT.

This clonotype was picked up a small number of times. This rearrangement joins TRBV11-2 to TRBJ2-2; no clear D. The CDR3 extends over 14 amino acids. Germline CDR1 is SGHAT and CDR2 is FQNNGV. The V and J ends lost 1 base and 6 bases respectively, with 9 bases between them. This chain's CDR3 is CASSLGGRAGELFF. CDR3 coding DNA: TGTGCCAGCAGCTTAGGGGGAAGGGCCGGGGAGCTGTTTTTT.

This clonotype was detected many times. The rearrangement uses TRBV7-2 and TRBJ1-4; 9 nucleotides align to TRBD1. V trimming: 4 bases; J trimming: 8 bases; junction bases outside the gene matches: 11. The CDR3 length is 16 residues. Germline-derived CDR1 and CDR2 are SGHTA and FQGNSA. The CDR3 coding sequence is TGTGCCAGCAGCTCCCCTCCACAGGGGGCGCGGGAAAAACTGTTTTTT. Amino acid sequence: CASSSPPQGAREKLFF.

Ten or more counts support this clonotype. The chain recombines TRBV12-3 or TRBV12-4 with TRBJ1-5; D is unclear. The V gene lost 1 base and the J gene lost 11 bases, with 12 bases spanning the gap. This CDR3 has 13 residues. CDR3 in amino acids: CASSLEGVNAQHF. Here the CDR3 DNA reads TGTGCCAGCAGTTTAGAAGGAGTAAACGCCCAGCATTTT.

This chain uses TRBV6-5 with TRBJ2-7, with no clear D. The CDR3 covers 15 residues. V dropped 0 bases and J dropped 2 bases, with 11 bases sitting between them. The germline gives CDR1 MNHEY, CDR2 SVGAGI. The CDR3 spells CASSYSRVLPYEQYF. The CDR3 nucleotides are TGTGCCAGCAGTTACTCCCGGGTTCTCCCCTACGAGCAGTACTTC.

This clonotype was counted a few times. The chain is built from TRBV6-1 and TRBJ1-6, with D uncertain. Trimming removed 6 bases from V and 0 bases from J, with 12 bases in between. The CDR3 loop spans 16 amino acids. In germline, CDR1 is MNHNS, CDR2 SASEGT. Here the CDR3 DNA reads TGTGCCAGCAGCACCAGCGTCAACTCCTATAATTCACCCCTCCACTTT. It yields the protein CASSTSVNSYNSPLHF.

The chain employs TRBV6-1 and TRBJ1-1; D not resolved. The germline CDR1 and CDR2 sequences are MNHNS and SASEGT. The CDR3 consists of 15 residues. With 7 bases removed from V and 0 bases from J, the gap between germline ends came to 15 bases. CDR3 region: CASTPPGSLNTEAFF. CDR3 nucleotides: TGTGCCAGCACTCCCCCCGGGAGCCTGAACACTGAAGCTTTCTTT.

This clonotype was seen a few times. The chain combines TRBV6-2 or TRBV6-3 with TRBJ2-7; perhaps TRBD2 as D (5 bases). The V gene lost 6 bases and the J gene lost 4 bases, with 16 bases spanning the gap. Germline assignment: CDR1 MNHEY and CDR2 SVGEGT. The CDR3 totals 14 residues. Here the CDR3 DNA reads TGTGCCAGCAGCCGGGATCGACCACAATACGAGCAGTACTTC. It yields the protein CASSRDRPQYEQYF.

This rearrangement joins TRBV7-2 to TRBJ2-3, with TRBD1 as a possible D gene (5 bases). V gave up 6 bases and J gave up 4 bases, with 11 bases separating them. Germline V CDR1 and CDR2: SGHTA, FQGNSA. The CDR3 is 13 residues long. The CDR3 loop is CASSRQGADTQYF. The CDR3 nucleotides are TGTGCCAGCAGTCGGCAGGGCGCAGATACGCAGTATTTT.

Comments on this clonotype: The junction shows a germline mismatch at one end, possibly a read error. The chain joins TRBV10-2 to TRBJ1-6; D is perhaps TRBD1 (5 bases). Germline V gene lookup returns CDR1 WSHSY and CDR2 SAAADI. This CDR3 spans 13 amino acids. CDR3: CASSDHGGSPLRF. CDR3 coding DNA: TGCGCCAGCAGTGACCATGGGGGTTCACCCCTCCGCTTT.

This clonotype showed up just a few times. CDR3 sequence: CASSLATGGSDGYTF. The CDR3 DNA follows: TGTGCCAGCTCACTAGCAACAGGGGGCTCAGATGGCTACACCTTC. V is TRBV18 and J is TRBJ1-2; 9 nucleotides line up with TRBD1. V trimming: 4 bases; J trimming: 6 bases; junction bases outside the gene matches: 9. Per germline, CDR1 KGHSH and CDR2 LQKENI. This CDR3 region has 15 residues.

This clonotype appeared many times. The chain links TRBV2 to TRBJ1-2; possible D gene TRBD1, 6 bases. The CDR3 covers 17 residues. V lost 7 bases, J lost 6 bases, and 27 bases lay in between. Per the germline V gene, CDR1 is SNHLY and CDR2 is FYNNEI. The CDR3 DNA sequence: TGTGCCAGCATTAGATCAGGGGTGCCGGCGCGGGTTGATGGCTACACCTTC. It is translated as CASIRSGVPARVDGYTF.